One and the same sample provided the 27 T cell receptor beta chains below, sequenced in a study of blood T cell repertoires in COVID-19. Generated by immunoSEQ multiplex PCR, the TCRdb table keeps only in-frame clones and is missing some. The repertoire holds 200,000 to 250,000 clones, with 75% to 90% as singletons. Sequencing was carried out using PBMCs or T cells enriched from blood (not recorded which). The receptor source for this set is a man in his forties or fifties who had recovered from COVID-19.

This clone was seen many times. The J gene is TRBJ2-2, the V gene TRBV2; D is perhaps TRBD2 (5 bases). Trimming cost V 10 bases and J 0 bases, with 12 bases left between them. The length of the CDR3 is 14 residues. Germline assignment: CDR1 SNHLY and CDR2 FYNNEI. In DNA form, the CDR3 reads TGTGCCACAAAAGGACTGGCGAACACCGGGGAGCTGTTTTTT. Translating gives CATKGLANTGELFF.

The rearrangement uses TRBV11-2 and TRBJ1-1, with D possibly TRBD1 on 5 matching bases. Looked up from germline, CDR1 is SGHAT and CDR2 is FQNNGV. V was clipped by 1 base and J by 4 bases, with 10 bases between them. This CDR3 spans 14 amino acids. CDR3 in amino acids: CASSLARDFTEAFF. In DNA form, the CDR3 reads TGTGCCAGCAGCTTAGCCCGGGACTTCACTGAAGCTTTCTTT.

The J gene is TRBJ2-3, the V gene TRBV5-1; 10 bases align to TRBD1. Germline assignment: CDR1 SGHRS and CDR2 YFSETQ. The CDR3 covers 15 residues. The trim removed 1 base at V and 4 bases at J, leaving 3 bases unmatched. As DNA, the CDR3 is TGCGCCAGCAGCTTGACCGGGACAGGGGCAGATACGCAGTATTTT. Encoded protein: CASSLTGTGADTQYF.

CDR3 nucleotide sequence: TGTGCCAGTTCCAGGACAGCTCCCGGAATAGAGCAGTACTTC. It is translated as CASSRTAPGIEQYF. The chain combines TRBV19 with TRBJ2-7, with D perhaps matching TRBD1 (6 bases). The CDR3 sequence is 14 residues long. Germline values: CDR1 LNHDA, CDR2 SQIVND (reference sequence). Trimming left V 8 bases short and J 7 bases short, with 21 bases between. The whole variable domain, filled in from reference TRBV19 and TRBJ2-7, reads DGGITQSPKYLFRKEGQNVTLSCEQNLNHDAMYWYRQDPGQGLRLIYYSQIVNDFQKGDIAEGYSVSREKKESFPLTVTSAQKNPTAFYLCASSRTAPGIEQYFGPGTRLTVT.

CDR3 nucleotide sequence: TGTGCCAGTAATAAGGGTCGGGGGAACACTGAAGCTTTCTTT. Its translation: CASNKGRGNTEAFF. The chain has TRBV19 and TRBJ1-1; D gene uncertain. CDR3 size: 14 residues. V was trimmed by 7 bases and J by 1 base, leaving 13 bases between them. The germline gives CDR1 LNHDA, CDR2 SQIVND (reference sequence).

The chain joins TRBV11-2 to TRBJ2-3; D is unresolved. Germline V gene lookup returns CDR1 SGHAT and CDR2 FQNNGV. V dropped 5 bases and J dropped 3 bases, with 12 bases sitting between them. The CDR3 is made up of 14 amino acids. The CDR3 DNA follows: TGTGCCAGCAGCCCCAGTAGAGCGACAGATACGCAGTATTTT. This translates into CASSPSRATDTQYF.

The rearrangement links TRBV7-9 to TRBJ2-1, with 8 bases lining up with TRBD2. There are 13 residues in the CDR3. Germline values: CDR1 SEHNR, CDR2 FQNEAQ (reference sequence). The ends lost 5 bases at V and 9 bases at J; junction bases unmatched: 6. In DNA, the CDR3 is TGTGCCAGCAGCGTGACTAGCGCGGGTGAGCAGTTCTTC. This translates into CASSVTSAGEQFF.

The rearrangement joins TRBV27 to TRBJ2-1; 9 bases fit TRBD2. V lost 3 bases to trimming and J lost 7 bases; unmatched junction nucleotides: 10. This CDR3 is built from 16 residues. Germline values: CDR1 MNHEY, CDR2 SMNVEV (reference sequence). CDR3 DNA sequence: TGTGCCAGCAGTTTCACGAGCGGGGGGCGGAGGAATGAGCAGTTCTTC. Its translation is CASSFTSGGRRNEQFF.

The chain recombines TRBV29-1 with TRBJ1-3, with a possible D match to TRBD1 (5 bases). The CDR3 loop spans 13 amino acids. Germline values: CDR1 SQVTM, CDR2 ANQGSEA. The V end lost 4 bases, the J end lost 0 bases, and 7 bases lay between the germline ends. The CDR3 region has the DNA TGCAGCGTTGTGGGGGGCTCTGGAAACACCATATATTTT. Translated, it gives CSVVGGSGNTIYF.

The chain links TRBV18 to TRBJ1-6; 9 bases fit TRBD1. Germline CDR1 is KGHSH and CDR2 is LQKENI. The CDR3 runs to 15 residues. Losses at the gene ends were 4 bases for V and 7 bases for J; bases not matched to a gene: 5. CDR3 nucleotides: TGTGCCAGCTCACAGGGACAGGGAACCAATTCACCCCTCCACTTT. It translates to CASSQGQGTNSPLHF.

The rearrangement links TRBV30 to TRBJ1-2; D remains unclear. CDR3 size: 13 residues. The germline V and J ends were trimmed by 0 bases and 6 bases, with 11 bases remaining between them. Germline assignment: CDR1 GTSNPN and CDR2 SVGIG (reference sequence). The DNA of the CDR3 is TGTGCCTGGAGTGTAGTAGGGAGCGATGGCTACACCTTC. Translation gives CAWSVVGSDGYTF.

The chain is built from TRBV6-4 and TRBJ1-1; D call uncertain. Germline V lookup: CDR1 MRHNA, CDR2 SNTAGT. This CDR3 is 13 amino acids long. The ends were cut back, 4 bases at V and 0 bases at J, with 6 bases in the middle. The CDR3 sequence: CASSVGVNTEAFF. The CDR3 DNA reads TGTGCCAGCAGTGTCGGAGTGAACACTGAAGCTTTCTTT.

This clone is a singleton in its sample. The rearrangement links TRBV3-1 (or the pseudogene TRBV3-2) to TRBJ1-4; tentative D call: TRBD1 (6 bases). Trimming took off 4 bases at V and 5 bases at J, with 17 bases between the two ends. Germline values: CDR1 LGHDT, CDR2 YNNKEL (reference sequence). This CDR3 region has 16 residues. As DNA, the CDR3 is TGTGCCAGCAGCCCAACAACAGGGTTTCTGAATGAAAAACTGTTTTTT. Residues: CASSPTTGFLNEKLFF.

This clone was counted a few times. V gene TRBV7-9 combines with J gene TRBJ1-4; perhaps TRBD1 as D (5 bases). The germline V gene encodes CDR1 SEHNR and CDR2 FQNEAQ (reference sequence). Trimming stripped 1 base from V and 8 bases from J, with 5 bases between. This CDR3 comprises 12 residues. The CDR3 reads CASSLEGEKLFF. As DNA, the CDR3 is TGTGCCAGCAGCTTAGAGGGGGAAAAACTGTTTTTT.

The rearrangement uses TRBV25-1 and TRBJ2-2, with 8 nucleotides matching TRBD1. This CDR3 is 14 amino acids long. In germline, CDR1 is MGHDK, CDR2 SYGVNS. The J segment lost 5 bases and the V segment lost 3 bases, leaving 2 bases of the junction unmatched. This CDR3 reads CASSETGETGELFF. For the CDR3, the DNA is TGTGCCAGCAGTGAGACAGGGGAAACCGGGGAGCTGTTTTTT.

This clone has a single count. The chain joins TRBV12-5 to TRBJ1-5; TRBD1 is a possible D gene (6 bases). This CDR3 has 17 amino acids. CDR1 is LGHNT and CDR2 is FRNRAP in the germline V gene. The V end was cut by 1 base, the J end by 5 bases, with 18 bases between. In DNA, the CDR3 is TGTGCTAGTGGTTTGGCCCCCTGGACAGTCGCAGATCAGCCCCAGCATTTT. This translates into CASGLAPWTVADQPQHF.

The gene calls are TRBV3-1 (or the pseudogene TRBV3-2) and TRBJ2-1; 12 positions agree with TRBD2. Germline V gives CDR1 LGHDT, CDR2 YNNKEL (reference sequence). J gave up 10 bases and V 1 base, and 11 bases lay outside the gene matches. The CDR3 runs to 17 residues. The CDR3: CASSQGGLAGTPGEQFF. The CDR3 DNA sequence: TGTGCCAGCAGCCAAGGCGGACTAGCGGGGACCCCGGGGGAGCAGTTCTTC.

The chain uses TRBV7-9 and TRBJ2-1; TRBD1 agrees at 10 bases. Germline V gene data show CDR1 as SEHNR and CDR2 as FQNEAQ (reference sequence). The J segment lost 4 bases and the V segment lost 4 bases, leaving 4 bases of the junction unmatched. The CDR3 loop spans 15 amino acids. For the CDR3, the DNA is TGTGCCAGCAGCTCGAGACAGGGGGCATACAATGAGCAGTTCTTC. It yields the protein CASSSRQGAYNEQFF.

The CDR3 spells CATSRGRLAGSYNEQFF. The CDR3 coding sequence is TGTGCCACCAGCAGAGGGAGACTAGCCGGCTCCTACAATGAGCAGTTCTTC. This chain uses TRBV15 with TRBJ2-1, with 7 bases aligning to TRBD2. The CDR3 loop spans 17 amino acids. Losses at the gene ends were 1 base for V and 0 bases for J; bases not matched to a gene: 6. CDR1 LNHNV and CDR2 YYDKDF come from the germline V gene (reference sequence).

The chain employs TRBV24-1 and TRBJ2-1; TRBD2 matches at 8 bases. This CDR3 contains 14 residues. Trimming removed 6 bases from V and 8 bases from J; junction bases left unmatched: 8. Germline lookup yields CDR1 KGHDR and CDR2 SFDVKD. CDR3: CATSRGGAQDEQFF. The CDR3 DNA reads TGTGCCACCAGTCGGGGGGGGGCGCAGGATGAGCAGTTCTTC.

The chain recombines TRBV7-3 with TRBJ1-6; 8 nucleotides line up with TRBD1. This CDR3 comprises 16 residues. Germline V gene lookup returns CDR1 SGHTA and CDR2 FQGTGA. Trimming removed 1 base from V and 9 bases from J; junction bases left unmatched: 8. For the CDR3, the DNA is TGTGCCAGCAGCTTAAGCGGCCAGGGGGCCGGTTCACCCCTCCACTTT. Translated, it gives CASSLSGQGAGSPLHF.

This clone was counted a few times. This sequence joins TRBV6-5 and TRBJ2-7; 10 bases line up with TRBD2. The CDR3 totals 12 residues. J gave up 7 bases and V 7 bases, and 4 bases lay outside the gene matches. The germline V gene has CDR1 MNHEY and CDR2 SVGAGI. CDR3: CASTSGGGEQYF. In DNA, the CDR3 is TGTGCCAGCACTAGCGGGGGTGGTGAGCAGTACTTC.

The CDR3 coding sequence is TGTGCCAGTCAAACAGGAGGGAATTCACCCCTCCACTTT. It translates to CASQTGGNSPLHF. The chain couples TRBV12-3 or TRBV12-4 to TRBJ1-6; D perhaps matches TRBD1 (5 bases). The CDR3 consists of 13 residues. Between the trimmed V and J ends, which lost 9 bases and 7 bases, there was a span of 13 bases.

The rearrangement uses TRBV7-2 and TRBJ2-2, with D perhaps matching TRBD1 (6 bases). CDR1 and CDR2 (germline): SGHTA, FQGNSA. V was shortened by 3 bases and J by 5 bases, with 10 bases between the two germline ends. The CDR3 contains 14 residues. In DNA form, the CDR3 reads TGTGCCAGCAGCTTGGGACATGGGACCGGGGAGCTGTTTTTT. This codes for CASSLGHGTGELFF.

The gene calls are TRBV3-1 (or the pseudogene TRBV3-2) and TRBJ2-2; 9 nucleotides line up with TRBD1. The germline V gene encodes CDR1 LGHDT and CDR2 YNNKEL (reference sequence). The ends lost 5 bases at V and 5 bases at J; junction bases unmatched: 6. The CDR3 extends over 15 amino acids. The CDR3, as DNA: TGTGCCAGCAGCTACAGGGGGCGTCGAACCGGGGAGCTGTTTTTT. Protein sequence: CASSYRGRRTGELFF.

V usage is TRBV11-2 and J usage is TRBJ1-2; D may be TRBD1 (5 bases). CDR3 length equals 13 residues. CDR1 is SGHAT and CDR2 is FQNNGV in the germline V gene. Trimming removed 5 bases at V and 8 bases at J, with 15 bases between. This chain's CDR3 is CASSSGGVGGYTF. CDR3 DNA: TGTGCCAGCAGCAGTGGAGGGGTGGGCGGCTACACCTTC.

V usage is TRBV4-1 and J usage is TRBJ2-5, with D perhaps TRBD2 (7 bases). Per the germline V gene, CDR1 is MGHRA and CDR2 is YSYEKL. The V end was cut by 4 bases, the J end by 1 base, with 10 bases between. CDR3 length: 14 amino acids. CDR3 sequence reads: CASSLRGAQETQYF. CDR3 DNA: TGCGCCAGCAGCCTTCGGGGGGCCCAAGAGACCCAGTACTTC.